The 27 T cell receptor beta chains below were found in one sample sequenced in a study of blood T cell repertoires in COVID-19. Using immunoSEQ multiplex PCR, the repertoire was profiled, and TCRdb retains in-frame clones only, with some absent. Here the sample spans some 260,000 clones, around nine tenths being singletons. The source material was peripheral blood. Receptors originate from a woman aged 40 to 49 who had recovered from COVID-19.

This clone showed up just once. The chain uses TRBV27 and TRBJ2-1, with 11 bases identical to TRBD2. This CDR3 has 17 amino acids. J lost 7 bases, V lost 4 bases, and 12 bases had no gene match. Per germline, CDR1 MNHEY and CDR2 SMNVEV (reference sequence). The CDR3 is CASSSKLHSGRDNEQFF. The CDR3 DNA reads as TGTGCCAGCAGTTCAAAACTCCATAGCGGGAGGGATAATGAGCAGTTCTTC.

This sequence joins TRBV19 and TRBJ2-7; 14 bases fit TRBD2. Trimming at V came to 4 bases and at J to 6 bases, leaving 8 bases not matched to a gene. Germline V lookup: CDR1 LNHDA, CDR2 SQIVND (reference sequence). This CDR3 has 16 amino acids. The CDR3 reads CASSRMTGTSGSEQYF. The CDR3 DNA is TGTGCCAGTAGTAGGATGACCGGGACTAGCGGGAGCGAGCAGTACTTC.

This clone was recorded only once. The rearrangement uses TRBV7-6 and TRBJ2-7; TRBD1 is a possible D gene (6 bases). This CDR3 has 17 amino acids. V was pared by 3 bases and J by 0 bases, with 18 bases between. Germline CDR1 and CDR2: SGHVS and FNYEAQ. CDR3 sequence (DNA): TGTGCCAGCAGCTTTAGAACCAGACAGGATAGCTCCTACGAGCAGTACTTC. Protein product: CASSFRTRQDSSYEQYF.

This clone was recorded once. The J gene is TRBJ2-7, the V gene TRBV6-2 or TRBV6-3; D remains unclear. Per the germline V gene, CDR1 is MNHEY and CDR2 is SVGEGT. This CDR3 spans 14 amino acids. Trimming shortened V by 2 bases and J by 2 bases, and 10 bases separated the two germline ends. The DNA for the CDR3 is TGTGCCAGCAGTTACCAGGCCCTACCCTACGAGCAGTACTTC. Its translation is CASSYQALPYEQYF.

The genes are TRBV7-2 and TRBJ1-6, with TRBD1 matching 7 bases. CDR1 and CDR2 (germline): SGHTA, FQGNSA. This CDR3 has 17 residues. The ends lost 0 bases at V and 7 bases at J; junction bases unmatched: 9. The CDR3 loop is CASSLALPGTANSPLHF. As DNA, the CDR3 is TGTGCCAGCAGCTTAGCGCTGCCGGGGACAGCGAATTCACCCCTCCACTTT. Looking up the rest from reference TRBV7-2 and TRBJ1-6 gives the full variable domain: GAGVSQSPSNKVTEKGKDVELRCDPISGHTALYWYRQSLGQGLEFLIYFQGNSAPDKSGLPSDRFSAERTGGSVSTLTIQRTQQEDSAVYLCASSLALPGTANSPLHFGNGTRLTVT.

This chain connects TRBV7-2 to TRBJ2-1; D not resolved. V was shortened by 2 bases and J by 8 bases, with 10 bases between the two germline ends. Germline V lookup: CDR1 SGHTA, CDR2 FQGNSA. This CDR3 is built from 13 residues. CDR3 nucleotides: TGTGCCAGCAGCTTAACATTGGTGGATGAGCAGTTCTTC. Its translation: CASSLTLVDEQFF.

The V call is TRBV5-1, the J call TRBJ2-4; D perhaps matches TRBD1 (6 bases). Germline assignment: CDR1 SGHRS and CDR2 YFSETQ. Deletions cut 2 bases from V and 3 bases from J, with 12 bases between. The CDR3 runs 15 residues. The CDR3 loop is CASSFDRSIKNIQYF. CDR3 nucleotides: TGCGCCAGCAGCTTTGACAGGAGCATCAAAAACATTCAGTACTTC.

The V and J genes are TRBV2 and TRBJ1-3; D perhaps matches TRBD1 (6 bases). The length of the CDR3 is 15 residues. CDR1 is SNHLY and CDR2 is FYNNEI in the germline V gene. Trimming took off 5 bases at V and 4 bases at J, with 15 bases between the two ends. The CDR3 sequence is CASSKGGTPGNTIYF. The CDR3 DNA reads TGTGCCAGCAGTAAAGGGGGGACACCGGGAAACACCATATATTTT.

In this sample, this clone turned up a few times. CDR3 bases: TGTGCCAGCAGCTCCTCGGGGACAGGGGCCTCACCCCTCCACTTT. Translation: CASSSSGTGASPLHF. The V and J genes are TRBV7-3 and TRBJ1-6; 10 nucleotides line up with TRBD1. In germline, CDR1 is SGHTA, CDR2 FQGTGA. After removal of 4 bases from V and 10 bases from J, the junction contained 7 bases not matched to a gene. The CDR3 totals 15 residues. The whole variable domain, filled in from reference TRBV7-3 and TRBJ1-6, reads GAGVSQTPSNKVTEKGKYVELRCDPISGHTALYWYRQSLGQGPEFLIYFQGTGAADDSGLPNDRFFAVRPEGSVSTLKIQRTERGDSAVYLCASSSSGTGASPLHFGNGTRLTVT.

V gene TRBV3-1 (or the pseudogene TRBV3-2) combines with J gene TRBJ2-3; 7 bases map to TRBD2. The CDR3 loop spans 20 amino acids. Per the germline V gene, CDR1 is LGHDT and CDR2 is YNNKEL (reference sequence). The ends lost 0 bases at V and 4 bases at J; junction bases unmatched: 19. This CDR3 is CASSQEGVSRGLLSADTQYF. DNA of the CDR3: TGTGCCAGCAGCCAAGAGGGGGTCTCGCGGGGGTTACTTTCCGCAGATACGCAGTATTTT.

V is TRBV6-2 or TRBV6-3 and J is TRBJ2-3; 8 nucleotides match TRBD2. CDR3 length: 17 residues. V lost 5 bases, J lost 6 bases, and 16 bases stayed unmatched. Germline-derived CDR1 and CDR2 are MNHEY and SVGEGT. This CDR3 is CASSPILGREGGDTQYF. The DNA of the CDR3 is TGTGCCAGCAGTCCGATATTAGGACGGGAGGGCGGGGATACGCAGTATTTT.

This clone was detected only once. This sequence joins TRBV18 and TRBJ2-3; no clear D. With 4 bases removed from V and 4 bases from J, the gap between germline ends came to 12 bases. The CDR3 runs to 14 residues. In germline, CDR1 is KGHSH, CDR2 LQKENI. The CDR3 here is CASSRYADPDTQYF. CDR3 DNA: TGTGCCAGCTCACGATATGCAGATCCAGATACGCAGTATTTT.

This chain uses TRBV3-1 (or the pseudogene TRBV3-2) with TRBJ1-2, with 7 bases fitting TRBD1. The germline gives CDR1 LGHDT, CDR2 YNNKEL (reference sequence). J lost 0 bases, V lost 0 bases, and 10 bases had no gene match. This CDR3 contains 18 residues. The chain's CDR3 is CASSQDRQGIGANYGYTF. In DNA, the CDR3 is TGTGCCAGCAGCCAAGATCGACAGGGCATTGGAGCTAACTATGGCTACACCTTC.

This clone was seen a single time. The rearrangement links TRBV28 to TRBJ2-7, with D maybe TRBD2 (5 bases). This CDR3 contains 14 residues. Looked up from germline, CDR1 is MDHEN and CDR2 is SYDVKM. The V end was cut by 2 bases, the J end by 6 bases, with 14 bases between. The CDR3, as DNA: TGTGCCAGCAGTTTAGCGGGCAGCGCCCTCGAGCAGTACTTC. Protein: CASSLAGSALEQYF.

The CDR3 loop reads CASSLLAGGRETQYF. The CDR3 region has the DNA TGTGCCAGCAGCTTATTAGCGGGAGGGCGGGAGACCCAGTACTTC. The V call is TRBV3-1 (or the pseudogene TRBV3-2), the J call TRBJ2-5, with 11 bases that match TRBD2. This CDR3 contains 15 residues. Germline CDR1 reads LGHDT; CDR2 reads YNNKEL (reference sequence). J lost 5 bases, V lost 5 bases, and 7 bases had no gene match.

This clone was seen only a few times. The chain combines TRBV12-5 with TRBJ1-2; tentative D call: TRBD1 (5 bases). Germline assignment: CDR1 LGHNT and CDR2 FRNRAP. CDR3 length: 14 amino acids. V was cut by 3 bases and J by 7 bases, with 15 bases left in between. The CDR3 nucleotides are TGTGCTAGTGGTTTTGAATCCAGGGCCATTGGCTACACCTTC. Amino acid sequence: CASGFESRAIGYTF.

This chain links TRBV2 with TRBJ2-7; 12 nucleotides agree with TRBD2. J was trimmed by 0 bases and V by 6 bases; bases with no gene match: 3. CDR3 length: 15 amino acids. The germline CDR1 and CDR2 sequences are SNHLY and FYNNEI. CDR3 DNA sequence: TGTGCCAGCAGGACTAGCGGGGGACCCTCCTACGAGCAGTACTTC. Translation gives CASRTSGGPSYEQYF.

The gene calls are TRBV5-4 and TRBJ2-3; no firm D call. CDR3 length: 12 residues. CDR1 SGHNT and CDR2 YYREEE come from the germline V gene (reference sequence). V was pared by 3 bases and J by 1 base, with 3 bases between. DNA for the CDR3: TGTGCCAGCAGCTCTCGCACAGATACGCAGTATTTT. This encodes CASSSRTDTQYF.

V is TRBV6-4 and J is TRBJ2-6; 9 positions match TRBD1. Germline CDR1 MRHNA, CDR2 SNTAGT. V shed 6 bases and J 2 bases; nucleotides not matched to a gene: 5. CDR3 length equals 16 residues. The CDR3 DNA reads TGTGCCAGCAGCAAACAGGGGGCTACTGGGGCCAACGTCCTGACTTTC. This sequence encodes CASSKQGATGANVLTF.

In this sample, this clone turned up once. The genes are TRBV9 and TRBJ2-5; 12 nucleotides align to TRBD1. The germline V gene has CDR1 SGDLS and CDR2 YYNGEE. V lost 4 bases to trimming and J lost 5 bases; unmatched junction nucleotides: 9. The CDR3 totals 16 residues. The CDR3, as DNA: TGTGCCAGCAGCCTGGGGACAGGGGGCTTTGGGGAGACCCAGTACTTC. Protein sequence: CASSLGTGGFGETQYF.

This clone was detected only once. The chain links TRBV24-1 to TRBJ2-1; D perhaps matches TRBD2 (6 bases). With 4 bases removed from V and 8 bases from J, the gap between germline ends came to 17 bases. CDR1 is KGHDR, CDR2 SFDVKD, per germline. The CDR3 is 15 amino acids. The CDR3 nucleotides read TGTGCCACCAGTGACCCGGGACCCCAGCGGGATGAGCAGTTCTTC. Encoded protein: CATSDPGPQRDEQFF.

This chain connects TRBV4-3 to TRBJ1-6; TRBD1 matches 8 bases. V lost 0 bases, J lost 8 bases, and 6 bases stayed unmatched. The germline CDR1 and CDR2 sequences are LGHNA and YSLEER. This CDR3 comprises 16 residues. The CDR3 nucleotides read TGCGCCAGCAGCCAAGAAGACTCAGGGGGCTATTCACCCCTCCACTTT. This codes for CASSQEDSGGYSPLHF.

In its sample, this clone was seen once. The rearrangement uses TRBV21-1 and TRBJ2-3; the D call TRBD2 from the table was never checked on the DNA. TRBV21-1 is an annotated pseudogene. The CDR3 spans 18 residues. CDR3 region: CASSKSNPRQRASCTQYF. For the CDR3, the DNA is TGTGCCAGCAGCAAGTCTAACCCGAGGCAGCGGGCCTCGTGTACGCAGTATTTT.

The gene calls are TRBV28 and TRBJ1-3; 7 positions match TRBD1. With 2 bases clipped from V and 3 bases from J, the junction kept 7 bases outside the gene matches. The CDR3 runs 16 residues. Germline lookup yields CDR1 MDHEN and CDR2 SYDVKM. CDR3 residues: CASSLVEGAIGNTIYF. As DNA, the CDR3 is TGTGCCAGCAGTTTAGTAGAGGGGGCCATTGGAAACACCATATATTTT.

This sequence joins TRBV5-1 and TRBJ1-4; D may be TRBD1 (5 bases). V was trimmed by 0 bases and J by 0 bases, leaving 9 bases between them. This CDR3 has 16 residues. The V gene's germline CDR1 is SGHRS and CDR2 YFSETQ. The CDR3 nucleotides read TGCGCCAGCAGCTTGGTAACAGGTGCAACTAATGAAAAACTGTTTTTT. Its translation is CASSLVTGATNEKLFF.

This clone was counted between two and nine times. The DNA of the CDR3 is TGCGCCAGCAGCCTTCGGGGGTCGCCCACAGATACGCAGTATTTT. Translating it yields CASSLRGSPTDTQYF. The V call is TRBV4-3, the J call TRBJ2-3; D is possibly TRBD2 (6 bases). The CDR3 spans 15 residues. Germline V gene data show CDR1 as LGHNA and CDR2 as YSLEER. The ends were cut back, 4 bases at V and 2 bases at J, with 13 bases in the middle.

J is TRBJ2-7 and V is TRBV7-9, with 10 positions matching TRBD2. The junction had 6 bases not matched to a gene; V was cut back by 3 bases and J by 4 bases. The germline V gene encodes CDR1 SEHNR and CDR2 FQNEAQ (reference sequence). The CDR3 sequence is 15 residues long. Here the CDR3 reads CASSFPAGGYYEQYF. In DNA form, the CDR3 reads TGTGCCAGCAGCTTCCCAGCGGGAGGGTATTACGAGCAGTACTTC. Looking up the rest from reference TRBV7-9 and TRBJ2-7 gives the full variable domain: DTGVSQNPRHKITKRGQNVTFRCDPISEHNRLYWYRQTLGQGPEFLTYFQNEAQLEKSRLLSDRFSAERPKGSFSTLEIQRTEQGDSAMYLCASSFPAGGYYEQYFGPGTRLTVT.